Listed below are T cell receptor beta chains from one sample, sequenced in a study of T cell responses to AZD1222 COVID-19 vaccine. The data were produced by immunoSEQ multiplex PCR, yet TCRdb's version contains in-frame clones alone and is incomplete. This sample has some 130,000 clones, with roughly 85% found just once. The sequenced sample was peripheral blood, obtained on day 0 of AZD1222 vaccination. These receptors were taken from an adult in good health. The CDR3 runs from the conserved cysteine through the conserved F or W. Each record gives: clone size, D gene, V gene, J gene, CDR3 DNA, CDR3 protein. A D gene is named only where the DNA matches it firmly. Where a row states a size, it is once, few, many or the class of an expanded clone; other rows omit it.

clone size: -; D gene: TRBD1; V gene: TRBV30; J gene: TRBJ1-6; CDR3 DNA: TGTGCCTGGAGTGGACAGGGGAATTCACCCCTCCACTTT; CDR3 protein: CAWSGQGNSPLHF
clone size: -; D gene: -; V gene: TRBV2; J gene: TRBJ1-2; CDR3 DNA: TGTGCCAGCAGTGAAGTTGGGTTCCGGTATGGCTACACCTTC; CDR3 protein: CASSEVGFRYGYTF
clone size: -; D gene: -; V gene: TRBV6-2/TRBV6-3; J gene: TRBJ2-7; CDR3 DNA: TGTGCCAGCAGTTACTCCAGGGGCCGGGACGAGCAGTACTTC; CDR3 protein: CASSYSRGRDEQYF
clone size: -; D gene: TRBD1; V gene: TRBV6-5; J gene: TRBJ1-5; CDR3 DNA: TGTGCCAGCAGCCGACAGGGCGGGCAGCCCCAGCATTTT; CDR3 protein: CASSRQGGQPQHF
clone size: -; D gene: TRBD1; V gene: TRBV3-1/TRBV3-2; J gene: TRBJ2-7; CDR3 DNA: TGTGCCAGCAGCCAAGTAGCCTGGCGACAGGGGAAAACCTACGAGCAGTACTTC; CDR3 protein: CASSQVAWRQGKTYEQYF
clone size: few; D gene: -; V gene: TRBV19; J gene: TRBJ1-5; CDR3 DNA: TGTGCCAGTAGTATGGTCCGGGGGAATCAGCCCCAGCATTTT; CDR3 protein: CASSMVRGNQPQHF
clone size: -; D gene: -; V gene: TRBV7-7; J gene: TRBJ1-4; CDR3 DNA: TGTGCTAGCAGCCTAACGGACGCAGTTAATGAAAAACTGTTTTTT; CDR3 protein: CASSLTDAVNEKLFF
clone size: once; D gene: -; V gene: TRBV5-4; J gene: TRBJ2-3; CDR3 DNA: TGTGCCAGCAGCTACGGTAGCACAGATACGCAGTATTTT; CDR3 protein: CASSYGSTDTQYF
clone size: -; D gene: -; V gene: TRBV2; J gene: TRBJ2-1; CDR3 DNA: TGTGCCAGCAGTGAAACAGCCCTCCGGGGTGAGCAGTTCTTC; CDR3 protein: CASSETALRGEQFF
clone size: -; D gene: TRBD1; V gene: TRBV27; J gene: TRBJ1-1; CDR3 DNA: TGTGCCAGCAGTTGGCGGGGGACAGGGCCTGGGGCTGAAGCTTTCTTT; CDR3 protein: CASSWRGTGPGAEAFF
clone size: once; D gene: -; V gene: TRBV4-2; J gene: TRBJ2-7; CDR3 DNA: TGTGCCAGCAGCCAAGACCCCCCGGGGAGGTTCCCCTACGAGCAGTACTTC; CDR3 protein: CASSQDPPGRFPYEQYF
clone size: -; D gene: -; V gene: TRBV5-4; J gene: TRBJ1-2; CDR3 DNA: TGTGCCAGCAGGAAGGGGAGCCCGAACTATGGCTACACCTTC; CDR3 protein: CASRKGSPNYGYTF
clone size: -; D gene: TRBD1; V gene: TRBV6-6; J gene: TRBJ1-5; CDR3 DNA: TGTGCCAGCAGCCAGACAGGGGGCTACAATCAGCCCCAGCATTTT; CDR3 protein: CASSQTGGYNQPQHF
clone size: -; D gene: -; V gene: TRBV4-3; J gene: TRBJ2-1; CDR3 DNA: TGCGCCAGCAGCGCCGCACGGGTTAGGTCCTACAATGAGCAGTTCTTC; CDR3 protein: CASSAARVRSYNEQFF
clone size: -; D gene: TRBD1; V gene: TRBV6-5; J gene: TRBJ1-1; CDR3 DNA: TGTGCCAGCAGTTACGGCAGGGGGCGCACTGAAGCTTTCTTT; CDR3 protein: CASSYGRGRTEAFF